The present T cell receptor (beta chain) was sequenced within a study of T cell changes during pregnancy in multiple sclerosis. The CDR3 has 13 residues. Germline V gene data show CDR1 as MDHEN and CDR2 as SYDVKM. About this clone: An end of the junction does not agree with germline; a read error may underlie this.

Some clones are missing from TCRdb's copy, which holds only in-frame ones; the method was immunoSEQ multiplex PCR. The profile shows about 32,000 clones, approximately 90% of them singletons. The sequence came from a female donor with multiple sclerosis, enrolled in a pregnancy study. The sample in question was CD8+ T cells from peripheral blood mononuclear cells, obtained in the first trimester of pregnancy. This chain joins TRBV28 and TRBJ2-7; 8 nucleotides align to TRBD2. This chain's CDR3 is CTSSGLAYYEQYF. The CDR3 DNA sequence: TGTACCAGCAGTGGACTAGCCTACTACGAGCAGTACTTC.